The 7 T cell receptor beta chains reported below all come from one sample, sequenced in a study of T cells in localized non-small cell lung cancer. The repertoire was sequenced with immunoSEQ multiplex PCR; TCRdb's copy has only in-frame clones and lacks some. The repertoire includes about 17,000 clones, around 80% of them detected once, and around a third sits in the top ten. The sample consisted of peripheral blood, taken before any cancer treatment. These receptors came from a male donor aged 60 or over with stage III lung adenocarcinoma.

This chain links TRBV5-6 with TRBJ1-3; 7 bases line up with TRBD1. Germline V CDR1 and CDR2: SGHDT, YYEEEE. This CDR3 contains 15 residues. The J segment lost 4 bases and the V segment lost 4 bases, leaving 8 bases of the junction unmatched. DNA for the CDR3: TGTGCCAGCAGCACCGCAGAGACAGGGGGAAACACCATATATTTT. Amino acid sequence: CASSTAETGGNTIYF. Drawing the rest from reference TRBV5-6 and TRBJ1-3, the complete variable domain is DAGVTQSPTHLIKTRGQQVTLRCSPKSGHDTVSWYQQALGQGPQFIFQYYEEEERQRGNFPDRFSGHQFPNYSSELNVNALLLGDSALYLCASSTAETGGNTIYFGEGSWLTVV.

The rearrangement links TRBV7-2 to TRBJ1-4, with D unclear. The ends were cut back, 2 bases at V and 8 bases at J, with 9 bases in the middle. CDR3 size: 13 residues. CDR1 is SGHTA and CDR2 is FQGNSA in the germline V gene. CDR3 sequence: CASSLIPDEKLFF. The CDR3 DNA reads TGTGCCAGCAGCTTAATACCCGACGAAAAACTGTTTTTT.

The genes are TRBV11-2 and TRBJ1-4; TRBD1 is a possible D gene (5 bases). Looked up from germline, CDR1 is SGHAT and CDR2 is FQNNGV. The length of the CDR3 is 18 residues. With 1 base removed from V and 0 bases from J, the gap between germline ends came to 15 bases. This CDR3 is CASSLGRILGPTNEKLFF. DNA of the CDR3: TGTGCCAGCAGCTTAGGCCGGATCTTGGGGCCAACTAATGAAAAACTGTTTTTT.

This rearrangement joins TRBV5-1 to TRBJ1-2, with unresolved D. The CDR3 runs to 14 residues. Per germline, CDR1 SGHRS and CDR2 YFSETQ. The V gene lost 1 base and the J gene lost 8 bases, with 15 bases spanning the gap. The DNA of the CDR3 is TGCGCCAGCAGCTTGCAATCCCCGGCGGGAGGCTACACCTTC. This sequence encodes CASSLQSPAGGYTF.

This clone has only a few counts. V and J are TRBV7-3 and TRBJ2-2; D remains unclear. This CDR3 comprises 17 residues. V was cut by 5 bases and J by 0 bases, with 16 bases left in between. Per germline, CDR1 SGHTA and CDR2 FQGTGA. The CDR3 loop is CASSTRVSLTNTGELFF. CDR3 DNA: TGTGCCAGCAGCACCCGGGTTAGCCTCACGAACACCGGGGAGCTGTTTTTT.

The V gene is TRBV2, the J gene TRBJ1-2, with TRBD1 as a possible D gene (5 bases). The length of the CDR3 is 16 residues. Trimming stripped 0 bases from V and 4 bases from J, with 15 bases between. In germline, CDR1 is SNHLY, CDR2 FYNNEI. The CDR3 nucleotides read TGTGCCAGCAGTGAAGCGCTTGGCAGGGCGGGCTATGGCTACACCTTC. Translating it yields CASSEALGRAGYGYTF.

Comments on this clone: No DNA is shown, since the ends of the CDR3 on it are uncertain; the CDR3 is the one TCRdb lists. This sequence joins TRBV21-1 and TRBJ1-2; TRBD1, as called in the table, went unchecked against the DNA. TRBV21-1 is an annotated pseudogene. The length of the CDR3 is 15 amino acids, counting both ends. CDR3 residues: CASWASGTGFYGYTF.